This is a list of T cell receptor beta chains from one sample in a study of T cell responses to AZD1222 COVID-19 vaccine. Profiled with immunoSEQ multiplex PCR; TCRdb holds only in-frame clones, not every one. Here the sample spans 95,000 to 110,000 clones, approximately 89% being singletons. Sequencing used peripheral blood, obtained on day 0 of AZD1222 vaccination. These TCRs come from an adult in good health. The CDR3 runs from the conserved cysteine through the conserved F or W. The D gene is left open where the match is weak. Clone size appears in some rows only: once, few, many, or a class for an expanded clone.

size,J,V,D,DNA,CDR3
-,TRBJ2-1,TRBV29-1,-,TGCAGCGTTGAGTTGGGGAATGAGCAGTTCTTC,CSVELGNEQFF
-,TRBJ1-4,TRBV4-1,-,TGCGCCAGCAGCCCCGGGAGGGGGGACGAAAAACTGTTTTTT,CASSPGRGDEKLFF
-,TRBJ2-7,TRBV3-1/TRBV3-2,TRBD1,TGTGCCAGCAGCCAGGGGACAGGCACCTACGAGCAGTACTTC,CASSQGTGTYEQYF
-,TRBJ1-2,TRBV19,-,TGTGCCAGTAGTATAGCTGTGGCAGGGGATTATGGCTACACCTTC,CASSIAVAGDYGYTF
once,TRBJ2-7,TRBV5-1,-,TGCGCCAGCAGCTTGGAAGGGTATCCCCTCTACGAGCAGTACTTC,CASSLEGYPLYEQYF
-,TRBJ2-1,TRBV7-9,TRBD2,TGTGCCAGCAGCTCCTATTCTCCTAGTGGGGGGGCCTACAATGAGCAGTTCTTC,CASSSYSPSGGAYNEQFF
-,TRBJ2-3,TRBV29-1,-,TGCAGCGTTGAAGAAACAGATACGCAGTATTTT,CSVEETDTQYF
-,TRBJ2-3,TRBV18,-,TGTGCCAGCTCACCACTCCAGAGATCAGATACGCAGTATTTT,CASSPLQRSDTQYF
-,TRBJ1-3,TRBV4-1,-,TGCGCCAGCAGCCAACAACTCGGGCGACCGGCCAACTCTGGAAACACCATATATTTT,CASSQQLGRPANSGNTIYF
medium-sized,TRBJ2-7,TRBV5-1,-,TGCGCCAGCAGTTGGGACAAAGCCTACGAGCAGTACTTC,CASSWDKAYEQYF
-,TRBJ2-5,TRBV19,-,TGTGCCAGTAGTTTCTCGGGTGGGACCCAGTACTTC,CASSFSGGTQYF
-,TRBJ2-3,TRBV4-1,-,TGCGCCAGCAGCCAACTAGTAAAATCGGGGCCCCGCACAGATACGCAGTATTTT,CASSQLVKSGPRTDTQYF
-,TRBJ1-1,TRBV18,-,TGTGCCAGCTCATCAGGGGTGAACACTGAAGCTTTCTTT,CASSSGVNTEAFF
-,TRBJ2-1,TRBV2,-,TGTGCCAGCACTCAAGCGGAGGACTCGCAGTTCTTC,CASTQAEDSQFF
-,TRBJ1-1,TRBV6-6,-,TGTGCCAGCAGTGCAAATGGGGTACGGAACACTGAAGCTTTCTTT,CASSANGVRNTEAFF
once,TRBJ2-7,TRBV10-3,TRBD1,TGTGCCACCACAGGGGATCTCTCCTACGAGCAGTACTTC,CATTGDLSYEQYF
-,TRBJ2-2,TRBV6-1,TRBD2,TGTGCCAGCAGTGAACGGAGCGGGGGGGAGTACACCGGGGAGCTGTTTTTT,CASSERSGGEYTGELFF
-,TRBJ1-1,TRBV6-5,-,TGTGCCAGCAGCCCCCAGGAGGGCACTGAAGCTTTCTTT,CASSPQEGTEAFF
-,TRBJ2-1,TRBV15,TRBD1,TGTGCCACCAGGGACAGGGCAGATGAGCAGTTCTTC,CATRDRADEQFF
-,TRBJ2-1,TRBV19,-,TGTGCCAGTAGTGGGGGGAGCTCCTACAATGAGCAGTTCTTC,CASSGGSSYNEQFF
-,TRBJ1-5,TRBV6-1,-,TGTGCCAGCAGTGATCTTGAGCCCCAGCATTTT,CASSDLEPQHF
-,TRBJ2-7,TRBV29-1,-,TGCAGCGTTTCAGATTCGACAGAGGAGTACTTC,CSVSDSTEEYF
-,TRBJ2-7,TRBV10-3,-,TGTGCCATCAGTACCCTTTCTGGGCTGGATTCCTACGAGCAGTACTTC,CAISTLSGLDSYEQYF
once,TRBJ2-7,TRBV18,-,TGTGCCAGCTCACCACCCTCCTACGAGCAGTACTTC,CASSPPSYEQYF
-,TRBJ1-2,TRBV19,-,TGTGCCAGTGAAGGGGACTATGGCTACACCTTC,CASEGDYGYTF